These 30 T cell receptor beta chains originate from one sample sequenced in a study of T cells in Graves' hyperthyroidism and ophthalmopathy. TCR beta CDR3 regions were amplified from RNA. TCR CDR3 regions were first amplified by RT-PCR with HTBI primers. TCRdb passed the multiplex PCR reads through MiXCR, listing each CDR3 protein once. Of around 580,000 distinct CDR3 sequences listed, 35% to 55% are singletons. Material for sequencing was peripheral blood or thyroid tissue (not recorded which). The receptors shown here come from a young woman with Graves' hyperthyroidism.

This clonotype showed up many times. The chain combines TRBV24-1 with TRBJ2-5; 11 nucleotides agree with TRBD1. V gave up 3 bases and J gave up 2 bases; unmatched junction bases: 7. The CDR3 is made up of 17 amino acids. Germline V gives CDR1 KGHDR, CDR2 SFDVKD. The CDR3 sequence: CATSDPDRGLRQETQYF. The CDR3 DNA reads TGTGCCACCAGTGATCCGGACAGGGGGCTTCGGCAAGAGACCCAGTACTTC.

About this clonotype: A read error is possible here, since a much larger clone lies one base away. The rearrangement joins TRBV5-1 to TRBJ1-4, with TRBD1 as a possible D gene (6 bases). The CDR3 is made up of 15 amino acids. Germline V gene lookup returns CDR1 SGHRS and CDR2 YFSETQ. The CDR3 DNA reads TGCACCAGCAGCTTGGAATTCGGGGGCGGCGAAAAACTGTTTTTT. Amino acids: CTSSLEFGGGEKLFF.

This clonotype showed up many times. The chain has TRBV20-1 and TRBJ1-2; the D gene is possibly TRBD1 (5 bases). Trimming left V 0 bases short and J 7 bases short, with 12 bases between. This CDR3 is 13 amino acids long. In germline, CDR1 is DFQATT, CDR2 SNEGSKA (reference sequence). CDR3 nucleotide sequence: TGCAGTGCTAGAGACCCGGGGCCGCGTGGCTACACCTTC. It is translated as CSARDPGPRGYTF.

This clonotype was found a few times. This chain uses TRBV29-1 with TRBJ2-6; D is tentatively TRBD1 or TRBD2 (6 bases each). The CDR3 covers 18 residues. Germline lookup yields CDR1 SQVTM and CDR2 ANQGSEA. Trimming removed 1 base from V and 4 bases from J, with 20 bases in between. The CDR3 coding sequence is TGCAGCGTTGAAGGGCGGGGCAGGGGAGCGGCAGGGGCCAACGTCCTGACTTTC. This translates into CSVEGRGRGAAGANVLTF.

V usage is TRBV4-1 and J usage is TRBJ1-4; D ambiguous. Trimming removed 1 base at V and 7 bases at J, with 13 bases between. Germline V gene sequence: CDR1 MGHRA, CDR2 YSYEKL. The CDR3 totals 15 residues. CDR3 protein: CASSQGAYKGEKLFF. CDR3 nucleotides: TGCGCCAGCAGCCAAGGGGCCTATAAGGGTGAAAAACTGTTTTTT.

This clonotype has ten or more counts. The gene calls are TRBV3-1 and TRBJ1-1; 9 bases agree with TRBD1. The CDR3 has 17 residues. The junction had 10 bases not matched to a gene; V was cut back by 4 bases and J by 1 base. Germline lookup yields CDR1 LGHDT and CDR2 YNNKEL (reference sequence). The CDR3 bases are TGTGCCAGCAGCCGAAGGACAGGGGCTAACACGAACACTGAAGCTTTCTTT. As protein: CASSRRTGANTNTEAFF.

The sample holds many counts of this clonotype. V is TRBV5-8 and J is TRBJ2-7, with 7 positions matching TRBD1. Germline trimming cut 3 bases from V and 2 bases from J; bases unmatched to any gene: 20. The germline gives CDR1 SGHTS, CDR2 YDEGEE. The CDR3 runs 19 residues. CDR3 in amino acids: CASSSRSGFTGVPAYEQYF. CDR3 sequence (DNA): TGTGCCAGCAGCTCCCGATCAGGGTTCACAGGGGTCCCTGCCTACGAGCAGTACTTC.

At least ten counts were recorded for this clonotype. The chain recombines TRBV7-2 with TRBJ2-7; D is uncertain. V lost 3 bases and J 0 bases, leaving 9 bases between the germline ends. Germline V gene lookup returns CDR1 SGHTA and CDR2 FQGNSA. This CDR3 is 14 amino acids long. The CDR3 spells CASSFGVNSYEQYF. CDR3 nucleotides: TGTGCCAGCAGCTTCGGAGTTAACTCCTACGAGCAGTACTTC.

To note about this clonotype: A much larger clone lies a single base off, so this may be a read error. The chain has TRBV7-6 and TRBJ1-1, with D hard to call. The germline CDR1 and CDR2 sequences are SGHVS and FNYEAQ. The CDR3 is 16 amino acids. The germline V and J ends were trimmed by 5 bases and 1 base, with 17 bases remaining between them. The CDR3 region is CASSQVPGSENTEAFF. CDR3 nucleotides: TGTGCCAGCAGCCAAGTTCCGGGGTCAGAGAACACTGAAGCTTTCTTT.

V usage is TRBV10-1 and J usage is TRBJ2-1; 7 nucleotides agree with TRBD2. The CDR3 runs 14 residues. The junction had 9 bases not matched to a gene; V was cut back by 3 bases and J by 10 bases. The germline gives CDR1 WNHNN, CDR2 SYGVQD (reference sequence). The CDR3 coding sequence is TGCGCCAGCAGTGATGGGACTACCGCGGAGGAGCAGTTCTTC. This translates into CASSDGTTAEEQFF.

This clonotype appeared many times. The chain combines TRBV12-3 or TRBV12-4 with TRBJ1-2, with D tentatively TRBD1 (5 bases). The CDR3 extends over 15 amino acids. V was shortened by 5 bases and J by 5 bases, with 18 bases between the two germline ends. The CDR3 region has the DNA TGTGCCAGCAGTCCCCGTTTCAGGGAGAAATATGGCTACACCTTC. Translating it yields CASSPRFREKYGYTF.

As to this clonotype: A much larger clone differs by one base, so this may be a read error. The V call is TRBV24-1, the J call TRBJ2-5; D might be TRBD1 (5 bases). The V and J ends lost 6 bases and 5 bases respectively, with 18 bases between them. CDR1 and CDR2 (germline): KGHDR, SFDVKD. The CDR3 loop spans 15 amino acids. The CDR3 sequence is CATSYLGRARETQYF. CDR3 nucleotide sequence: TGTGCCACCAGTTACCTGGGCAGGGCGAGGGAGACCCAGTACTTC.

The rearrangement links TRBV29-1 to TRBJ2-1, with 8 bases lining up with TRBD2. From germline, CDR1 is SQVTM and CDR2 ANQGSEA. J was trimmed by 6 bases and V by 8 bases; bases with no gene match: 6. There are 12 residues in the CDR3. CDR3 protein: CSLGLELNEQFF. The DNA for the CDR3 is TGCAGCCTGGGACTAGAGCTCAATGAGCAGTTCTTC.

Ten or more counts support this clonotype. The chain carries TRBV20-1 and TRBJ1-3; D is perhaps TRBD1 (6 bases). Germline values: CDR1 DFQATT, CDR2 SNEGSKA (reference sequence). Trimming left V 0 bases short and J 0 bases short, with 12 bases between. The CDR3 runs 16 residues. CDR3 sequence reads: CSARDPGQISGNTIYF. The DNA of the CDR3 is TGCAGTGCTAGAGACCCTGGACAGATCTCTGGAAACACCATATATTTT.

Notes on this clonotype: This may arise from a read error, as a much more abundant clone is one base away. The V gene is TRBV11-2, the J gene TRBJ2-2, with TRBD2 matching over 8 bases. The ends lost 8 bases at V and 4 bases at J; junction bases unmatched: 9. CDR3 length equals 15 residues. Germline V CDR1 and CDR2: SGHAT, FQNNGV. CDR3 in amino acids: CASGLRLASTGELFF. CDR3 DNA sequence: TGTGCCAGCGGCCTCCGACTAGCGAGCACCGGGGAGCTGTTTTTT.

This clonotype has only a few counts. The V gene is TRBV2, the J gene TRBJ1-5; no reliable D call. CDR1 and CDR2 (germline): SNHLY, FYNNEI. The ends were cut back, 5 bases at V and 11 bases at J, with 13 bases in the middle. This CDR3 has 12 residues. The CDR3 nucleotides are TGTGCCAGCAGTTCCTGGCTTTTGGCCCAGCATTTT. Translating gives CASSSWLLAQHF.

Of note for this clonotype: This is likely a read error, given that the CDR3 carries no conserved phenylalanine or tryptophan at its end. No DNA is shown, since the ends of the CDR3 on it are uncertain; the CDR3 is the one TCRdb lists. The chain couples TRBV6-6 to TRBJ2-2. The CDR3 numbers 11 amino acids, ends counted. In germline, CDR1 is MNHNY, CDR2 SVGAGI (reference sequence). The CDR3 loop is CASSYGRGLVS.

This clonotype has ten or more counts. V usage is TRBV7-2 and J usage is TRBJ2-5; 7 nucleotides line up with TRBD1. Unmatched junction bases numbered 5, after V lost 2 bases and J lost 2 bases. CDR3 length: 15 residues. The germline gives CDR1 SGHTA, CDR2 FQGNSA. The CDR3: CASSLSRDSQETQYF. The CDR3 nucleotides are TGTGCCAGCAGCTTAAGCCGGGACAGTCAAGAGACCCAGTACTTC. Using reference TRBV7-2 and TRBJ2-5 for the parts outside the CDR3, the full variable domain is GAGVSQSPSNKVTEKGKDVELRCDPISGHTALYWYRQSLGQGLEFLIYFQGNSAPDKSGLPSDRFSAERTGGSVSTLTIQRTQQEDSAVYLCASSLSRDSQETQYFGPGTRLLVL.

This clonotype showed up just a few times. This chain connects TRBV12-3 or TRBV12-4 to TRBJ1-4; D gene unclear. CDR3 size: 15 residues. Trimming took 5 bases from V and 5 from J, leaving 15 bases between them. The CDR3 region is CASSASASYNEKLFF. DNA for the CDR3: TGTGCCAGCAGTGCTAGCGCCTCCTACAATGAAAAACTGTTTTTT.

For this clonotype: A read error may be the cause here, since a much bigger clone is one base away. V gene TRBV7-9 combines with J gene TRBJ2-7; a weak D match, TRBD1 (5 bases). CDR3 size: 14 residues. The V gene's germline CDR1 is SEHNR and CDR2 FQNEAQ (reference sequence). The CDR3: CASSFQGSPYEQHF. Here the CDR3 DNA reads TGTGCCAGCAGCTTCCAGGGAAGCCCCTACGAGCAGCACTTC.

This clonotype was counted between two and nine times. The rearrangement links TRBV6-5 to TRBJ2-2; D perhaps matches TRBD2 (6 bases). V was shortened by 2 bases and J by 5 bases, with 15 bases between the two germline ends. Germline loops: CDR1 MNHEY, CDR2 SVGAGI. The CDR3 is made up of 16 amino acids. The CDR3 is CASSYDGGGGTGELFF. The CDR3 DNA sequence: TGTGCCAGCAGTTACGATGGGGGAGGAGGAACCGGGGAGCTGTTTTTT.

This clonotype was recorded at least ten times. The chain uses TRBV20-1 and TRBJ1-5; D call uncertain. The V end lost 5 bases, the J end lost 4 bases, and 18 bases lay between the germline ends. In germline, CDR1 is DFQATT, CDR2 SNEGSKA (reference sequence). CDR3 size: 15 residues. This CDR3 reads CSAGDAAGGNQPQHF. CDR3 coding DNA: TGCAGTGCTGGGGATGCTGCAGGTGGGAATCAGCCCCAGCATTTT.

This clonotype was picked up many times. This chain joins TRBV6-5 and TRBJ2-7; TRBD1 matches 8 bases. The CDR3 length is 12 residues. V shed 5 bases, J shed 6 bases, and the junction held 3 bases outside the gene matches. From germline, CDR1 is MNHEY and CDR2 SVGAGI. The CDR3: CASSKTGVEQYF. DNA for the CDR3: TGTGCCAGCAGTAAGACAGGGGTCGAGCAGTACTTC.

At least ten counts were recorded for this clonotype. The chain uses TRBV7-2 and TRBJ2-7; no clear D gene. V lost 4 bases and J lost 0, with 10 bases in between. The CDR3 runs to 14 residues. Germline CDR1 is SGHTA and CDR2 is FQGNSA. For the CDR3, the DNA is TGTGCCAGCAGCTCCTCACTAAGCTCCTACGAGCAGTACTTC. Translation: CASSSSLSSYEQYF.

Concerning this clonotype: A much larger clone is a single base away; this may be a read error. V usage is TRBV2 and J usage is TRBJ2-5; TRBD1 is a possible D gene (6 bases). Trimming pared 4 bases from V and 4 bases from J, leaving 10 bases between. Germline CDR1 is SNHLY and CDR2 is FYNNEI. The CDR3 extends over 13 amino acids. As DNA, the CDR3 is TGTGCCAGCAGTGGAATCAGGGGAGAGACCCAGTACTTC. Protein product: CASSGIRGETQYF.

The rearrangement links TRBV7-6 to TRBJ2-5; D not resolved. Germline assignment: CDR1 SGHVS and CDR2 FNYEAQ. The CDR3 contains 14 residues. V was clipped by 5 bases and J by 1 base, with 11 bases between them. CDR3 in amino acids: CASSPRQVQETQYF. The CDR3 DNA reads TGTGCCAGCAGCCCCAGGCAGGTCCAAGAGACCCAGTACTTC.

CDR3 loop: CAVKDRGISGANVLTF. The CDR3 DNA is TGTGCCGTGAAGGACAGGGGGATCTCTGGGGCCAACGTCCTGACTTTC. The rearrangement uses TRBV12-3 or TRBV12-4 and TRBJ2-6; 10 nucleotides line up with TRBD1. With V trimmed by 11 bases and J by 0 bases, 7 bases remained unmatched. This CDR3 has 16 amino acids.

The CDR3 loop is CSARGGARTYNSPLHF. The CDR3 nucleotides read TGCAGTGCTAGGGGAGGGGCGCGGACCTATAATTCACCCCTCCACTTT. The chain has TRBV20-1 and TRBJ1-6, with a tentative D call TRBD1 (5 bases). The CDR3 spans 16 residues. Germline values: CDR1 DFQATT, CDR2 SNEGSKA (reference sequence). The ends were cut back, 3 bases at V and 2 bases at J, with 14 bases in the middle.

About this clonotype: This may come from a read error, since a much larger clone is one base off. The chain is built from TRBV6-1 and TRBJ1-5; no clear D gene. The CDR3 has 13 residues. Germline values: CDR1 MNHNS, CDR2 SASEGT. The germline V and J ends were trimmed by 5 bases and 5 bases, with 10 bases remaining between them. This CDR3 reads CASSFGPDQPQHF. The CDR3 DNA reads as TGTGCCAGCAGTTTCGGGCCCGATCAGCCCCAGCATTTT.

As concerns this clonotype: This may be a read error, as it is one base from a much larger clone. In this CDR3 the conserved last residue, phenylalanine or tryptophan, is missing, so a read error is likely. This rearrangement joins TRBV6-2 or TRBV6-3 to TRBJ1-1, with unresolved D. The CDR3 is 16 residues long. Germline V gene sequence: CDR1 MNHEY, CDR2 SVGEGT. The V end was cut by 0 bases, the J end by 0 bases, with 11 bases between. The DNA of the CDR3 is TGTGCCAGCAGTTACTCGAGGGAGAGCATGAACACTGAAGCTTTCCTT. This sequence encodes CASSYSRESMNTEAFL.